Listed below are T cell receptor beta chains from one sample, sequenced in a study. TCRdb fed the RT-PCR reads into MiXCR, producing one record per CDR3 protein. The sample holds fewer than 800,000 distinct CDR3 sequences, around 14% seen once. The sequencing sample was made of memory CD4+ T cells from blood. The receptors shown here come from a female donor in good health, serving as a healthy control. Both conserved end residues are part of each CDR3. D genes are given only for firm matches. Size is omitted from some rows. Given values are once, few, many or a class for expanded clones.

TRBV5-1	.	TRBJ2-3	.	CASRGRLRTATDTQYF	TGCGCCAGCAGAGGACGACTCAGGACTGCCACAGATACGCAGTATTTT
TRBV7-8	.	TRBJ1-3	.	CASSSRTALSGNTIYF	TGTGCCAGCAGCTCGCGGACAGCGCTCTCTGGAAACACCATATATTTT
TRBV28	.	TRBJ1-2	.	CASRSQQDSRYGYTF	TGTGCCAGCAGATCGCAGCAGGACAGTCGCTATGGCTACACCTTC
TRBV5-1	many	TRBJ2-1	.	CASSIPVGSSYNEQFF	TGCGCCAGCAGCATTCCAGTGGGGAGCTCCTACAATGAGCAGTTCTTC
TRBV5-1	.	TRBJ2-7	.	CASSLNLDSTYEQYF	TGCGCCAGCAGCCTGAATTTAGACAGCACCTACGAGCAGTACTTC
TRBV20-1	many	TRBJ2-3	.	CSARDYGATDTQYF	TGCAGTGCTAGAGATTATGGCGCCACAGATACGCAGTATTTT
TRBV28	.	TRBJ2-7	.	CASSLAGTSSYEQYF	TGTGCCAGCAGTTTAGCGGGGACGAGCTCCTACGAGCAGTACTTC
TRBV4-2	.	TRBJ2-2	TRBD2	CASSQDASGSNTGELFF	TGTGCCAGCAGCCAGGACGCTAGCGGGAGCAACACCGGGGAGCTGTTTTTT
TRBV29-1	.	TRBJ1-1	.	CSVEGVGGNTEAFF	TGCAGCGTTGAAGGCGTAGGCGGGAACACTGAAGCTTTCTTT
TRBV20-1	.	TRBJ1-2	TRBD1	CSAKDREGSYGYTF	TGCAGTGCGAAAGACAGGGAGGGAAGCTATGGCTACACCTTC
TRBV6-6	few	TRBJ1-1	.	CASARDTSYTEAFF	TGTGCCAGTGCCCGGGACACCTCCTACACTGAAGCTTTCTTT
TRBV7-8	.	TRBJ2-3	TRBD2	CASSSRLLAVTDTQYF	TGTGCCAGCAGCTCCCGGCTACTAGCGGTTACAGATACGCAGTATTTT
TRBV12-3/TRBV12-4	.	TRBJ2-1	TRBD2	CASSFGGDSYNEQFF	TGTGCCAGCAGTTTCGGGGGGGACTCCTACAATGAGCAGTTCTTC
TRBV6-5	few	TRBJ2-6	.	CASSYSKGRPSGANVLTF	TGTGCCAGCAGTTACTCGAAGGGGAGGCCATCTGGGGCCAACGTCCTGACTTTC
TRBV5-1	many	TRBJ2-1	TRBD1	CASSPPARDRGYNEQFF	TGCGCCAGCAGCCCCCCAGCGAGGGACAGGGGCTACAATGAGCAGTTCTTC
TRBV6-5	many	TRBJ1-1	.	CASSYSIPNTGRDTEAFF	TGTGCCAGCAGTTACTCGATACCGAACACAGGGCGGGACACTGAAGCTTTCTTT
TRBV9	many	TRBJ2-5	TRBD2	CASSVVEAGVGTQYF	TGTGCCAGCAGCGTAGTGGAAGCGGGGGTTGGGACCCAGTACTTC